This paragraph reports one T cell receptor (beta chain). The antigen it recognizes is unknown. Base qualities were left out, and no much larger clone turns up one base away. This record belongs to a study of technical replicates of blood from several donors (dated by TCRdb to about 2017). From the cysteine up to the phenylalanine, the CDR3 has a length of 15 residues. The CDR3 DNA has 45 bases and is translated from base 1. V lost 4 bases and J lost 4 bases; the stretch between them is 16 bases long. The germline V gene (reference sequence) specifies GTSNPN as CDR1 and SVGIG as CDR2. Receptors were amplified or captured by the immunoSEQ multiplex PCR assay. What TCRdb holds here is the immuneACCESS table cut down to in-frame rearrangements. Part of the clones is not present; checked against another copy, under half of the missing clones reflect an unresolved V gene, and the others are unexplained. The sample yields around 70,000 clones; approximately 97% were counted once. The ten largest clones represent roughly 0.19% of the sample.

Sequenced: T cells isolated from PBMCs. The chain is made from TRBV30 and TRBJ1-4, with the D gene not clear enough to name. The source is a human donor in good health. The DNA is as follows: TGTGCCTGGATAGCCGAGGGAGCCGGTAATGAAAAACTGTTTTTT. Translated, it gives CAWIAEGAGNEKLFF.